The entry below describes one T cell receptor (beta chain). The table lists this clonotype with many counts. Its antigen has not been determined. Per-base quality was not reported, and no clone a single base away is much larger than it. From the germline V gene (reference sequence), CDR1 is LNHDA and CDR2 is SQIVND. The cysteine opens and the phenylalanine closes a CDR3 of 14 amino acids. The entry retains the CDR3 DNA only, 42 bases that are in frame from base 1. Trimming at the junction amounts to 6 bases on V and 2 bases on J, and the germline ends lie 13 bases apart. Amplification of TCR beta CDR3 regions was carried out from RNA transcripts. The TCR CDR3 was subjected to a first round of RT-PCR using the HTBI primer set and the Qiagen OneStep RT-PCR kit. Libraries were constructed in a second round of multiplex PCR, after which size selection and purification were carried out. Libraries were sequenced paired-end with 100 bp reads on an Illumina HiSeq2000. The paper's processing steps were these. SOAPnuke was used to process the raw data, with reads discarded if the reads contained adapters or uncalled bases, had a mean Phred below 15, or lacked an exact constant-primer or identifier match. COPE v1.2.5 was used to merge the high-quality paired reads, and each unique nucleotide sequence was defined as a clonotype. Clonotypes were aligned to IMGT TRBV, TRBD and TRBJ reference segments using MiTCR v1.1. The analysis was restricted to V-J combinations with a frequency above 0.0001, which together covered roughly 99% of the repertoires. A TCS score was defined as the ratio of F50 (clonal expansion) to E x V (chaos), with BLOSUM62-based TCRdist applied between CDR3 peptides within each V-J. Welch's t-statistics and random forest reduced roughly 540 V-J features to under 15, which were used in a naive Bayes classifier (R e1071). In TCRdb, the public reads were trimmed at Q25 with fastp and aligned with MiXCR, with productive beta chains retained. Each CDR3 protein appears once, grouped with its most common genes and DNA. The V and J calls and clone size come from TCRdb's table, not from the authors' own analysis. In this sample the table shows about 690,000 distinct CDR3 sequences, around a sixth of which occur a single time. The ten largest clones take up about a sixth of the sample.

These data originate in a study of T cells in Graves' hyperthyroidism and ophthalmopathy (dated by TCRdb to about 2019). Concerning the study at large: Peripheral blood samples were taken at initial diagnosis, before any treatment was given. The roughly 100 discovery patients were divided at random into training and test sets in a 7:3 ratio. After blood sampling, hyperthyroidism patients were treated with methimazole at a starting dose of 30 mg daily, and ophthalmopathy patients were treated with high-dose intravenous methylprednisolone. A discovery cohort of roughly 96 patients, about 40 with Graves' ophthalmopathy and 55 to 65 with stable Graves' hyperthyroidism, was used to find distinguishing TCR V-J signatures. Prospective prediction of ophthalmopathy was tested in an independent validation cohort consisting of 18 hyperthyroidism patients and about 17 patients who later progressed to ophthalmopathy. The paper reports TCR Vbeta CDR3 sequencing of some 140 peripheral blood samples: approximately 41 ophthalmopathy, some 80 hyperthyroidism and 17 progressor patients. In about 6 Graves' hyperthyroidism patients, the study also compared T-cell repertoires from thyroid tissue with T-cell repertoires from blood.

The paper as a whole reports these results and caveats: Most expanded thyroid clonotypes (frequency above 0.001) were also detected in blood, a finding suggesting that blood repertoires may reflect thyroid immune responses. In validation, the model predicted progression to ophthalmopathy with approximately 71% sensitivity and approximately 72% specificity, a median of about 6 months before onset. Sample size was not statistically predetermined, and blinding of investigators to group allocation was not performed. A 13 V-J signature model separated ophthalmopathy from stable hyperthyroidism, with 87.88% sensitivity and around 84% specificity in cross-validation and 80%/75% in testing.

Graves' hyperthyroidism was defined as stable when no progression to ophthalmopathy occurred over 18 months of follow-up. Hyperthyroidism patients were newly diagnosed, had a disease duration of under 2 months, and were aged 18 to 65 years. Exclusion was applied to patients with uncontrolled infections, other autoimmune diseases, pregnancy or lactation. Clinical symptoms, serum thyroxine and TRAb, thyroid ultrasound, and orbital computed tomography formed the basis for the diagnoses. PBMCs were isolated from about 9 ml of fresh peripheral blood by Ficoll-Paque density gradient centrifugation. Total RNA was extracted with Trizol reagent, and quality was checked on an Agilent 2100 Bioanalyzer.

This TCR came from a man aged 50-59 years with Graves' hyperthyroidism. Sequencing was performed on blood. This sequence uses TRBV19 and TRBJ2-5; too little of a D gene remains to name it. The CDR3 loop reads CASRTTLGQETQYF. The nucleotide sequence is given as TGTGCCAGTAGGACGACACTTGGGCAAGAGACCCAGTACTTC.